The T cell receptor beta chain described here comes from a study of cytomegalovirus exposure and HLA in healthy donors. The CDR3 sequence is 16 residues long. The V end lost 2 bases, the J end lost 5 bases, and 18 bases lay between the germline ends. Germline V gene data show CDR1 as SGHTA and CDR2 as FQGNSA. The PCR made use of 60 Vbeta and 13 Jbeta primers. TCRdb's table, derived via immunoSEQ multiplex PCR, lists solely in-frame clones and lacks some. The data contain just over 150,000 clones, approximately 70% of them singletons. The chain uses TRBV7-2 and TRBJ1-2, with a weak D call TRBD1 (6 bases). This clonotype was obtained from a man aged 35 to 55 in good health and CMV-seropositive. The specimen sequenced was PBMCs. The CDR3 here is CASSLSGGRQGYGYTF. Here the CDR3 DNA reads TGTGCCAGCAGCTTAAGCGGGGGGCGGCAGGGTTATGGCTACACCTTC.